The 13 T cell receptor beta chains below were found in one sample sequenced in a study of T cells in Graves' hyperthyroidism and ophthalmopathy. RNA transcripts were the template for amplifying TCR beta CDR3 regions. An initial round of RT-PCR targeting the TCR CDR3 relied on the HTBI primer set. TCRdb re-derived calls from the multiplex PCR reads in MiXCR, one entry per CDR3 protein. The repertoire holds hundreds of thousands of distinct CDR3 sequences, with 13% to 15% as singletons. The source material was blood. The source is a woman aged 18-29 years with Graves' hyperthyroidism.

Many counts were recorded for this clonotype. The V call is TRBV29-1, the J call TRBJ2-7; D ambiguous. CDR3 size: 12 residues. With 4 bases removed from V and 2 bases from J, the gap between germline ends came to 9 bases. Germline V gene lookup returns CDR1 SQVTM and CDR2 ANQGSEA. This CDR3 is CSVVGNAYEQYF. The DNA for the CDR3 is TGCAGCGTTGTGGGCAACGCCTACGAGCAGTACTTC.

The J gene is TRBJ1-6, the V gene TRBV20-1; D unclear. Germline V lookup: CDR1 DFQATT, CDR2 SNEGSKA (reference sequence). Trimming removed 3 bases at V and 9 bases at J, with 12 bases between. This CDR3 is built from 13 residues. The DNA of the CDR3 is TGCAGTGCTAGTGCAGCCACGGGTTCACCCCTCCACTTT. Translated: CSASAATGSPLHF.

In this sample, this clonotype turned up a few times. The rearrangement joins TRBV6-1 to TRBJ2-7; D is perhaps TRBD1 (6 bases). V was cut by 6 bases and J by 5 bases, with 11 bases left in between. The CDR3 contains 12 residues. CDR1 and CDR2 (germline): MNHNS, SASEGT. CDR3 sequence: CASRIQGHEQYF. Here the CDR3 DNA reads TGTGCCAGCAGAATACAGGGCCACGAGCAGTACTTC.

This clonotype was recorded at least ten times. This sequence joins TRBV20-1 and TRBJ2-7; tentatively, D is TRBD1 or TRBD2 (5 bases each). The CDR3 consists of 13 residues. Germline values: CDR1 DFQATT, CDR2 SNEGSKA (reference sequence). V lost 7 bases, J lost 1 base, and 14 bases lay in between. The CDR3 nucleotides read TGCAGTGGGCAGGGAGTTGCGTCCTACGAGCAGTACTTC. Protein product: CSGQGVASYEQYF.

The sample holds many counts of this clonotype. The chain employs TRBV20-1 and TRBJ1-1; possibly TRBD1 for D (5 bases). Germline V gene sequence: CDR1 DFQATT, CDR2 SNEGSKA (reference sequence). V gave up 7 bases and J gave up 5 bases, with 20 bases separating them. The CDR3 extends over 14 amino acids. CDR3: CSGISSGYGTEAFF. CDR3 DNA: TGCAGTGGTATTAGTTCAGGGTATGGGACTGAAGCTTTCTTT.

Many counts were recorded for this clonotype. The chain has TRBV3-1 and TRBJ2-4; D unclear. The germline V gene has CDR1 LGHDT and CDR2 YNNKEL (reference sequence). The V and J ends lost 1 base and 4 bases respectively, with 11 bases between them. The CDR3 extends over 15 amino acids. The CDR3, as DNA: TGTGCCAGCAGCCAAGGAATCCAGAGGAAAAACATTCAGTACTTC. It translates to CASSQGIQRKNIQYF. Looking up the rest from reference TRBV3-1 and TRBJ2-4 gives the full variable domain: DTAVSQTPKYLVTQMGNDKSIKCEQNLGHDTMYWYKQDSKKFLKIMFSYNNKELIINETVPNRFSPKSPDKAHLNLHINSLELGDSAVYFCASSQGIQRKNIQYFGAGTRLSVL.

This clonotype was observed at least ten times. This chain connects TRBV20-1 to TRBJ1-2; D unclear. Germline CDR1 reads DFQATT; CDR2 reads SNEGSKA (reference sequence). This CDR3 has 12 residues. Trimming took off 7 bases at V and 8 bases at J, with 17 bases between the two ends. The CDR3 loop is CSGRAGDRGYTF. The CDR3 DNA reads as TGCAGTGGGCGGGCAGGTGATCGAGGCTACACCTTC.

The chain has TRBV28 and TRBJ2-7; 7 bases align to TRBD1. Trimming at V came to 1 base and at J to 10 bases, leaving 7 bases not matched to a gene. CDR1 and CDR2 (germline): MDHEN, SYDVKM. The length of the CDR3 is 13 residues. The CDR3 DNA sequence: TGTGCCAGCAGTTTATCCTCGACAGGGAGACAGTACTTC. It yields the protein CASSLSSTGRQYF.

Only a few counts were recorded for this clonotype. The rearrangement links TRBV7-6 to TRBJ1-6; 7 nucleotides match TRBD1. Losses at the gene ends were 3 bases for V and 7 bases for J; bases not matched to a gene: 6. The CDR3 runs to 15 residues. Germline loops: CDR1 SGHVS, CDR2 FNYEAQ. This CDR3 reads CASSLQGGRNSPLHF. For the CDR3, the DNA is TGTGCCAGCAGCTTGCAGGGGGGAAGGAATTCACCCCTCCACTTT.

This clonotype was observed many times. The chain carries TRBV15 and TRBJ1-3; D is unclear. From germline, CDR1 is LNHNV and CDR2 YYDKDF (reference sequence). CDR3 length equals 15 residues. Trimming shortened V by 1 base and J by 0 bases, and 7 bases separated the two germline ends. CDR3: CATSRGSFSGNTIYF. As DNA, the CDR3 is TGTGCCACCAGCAGAGGATCCTTCTCTGGAAACACCATATATTTT.

The sample holds a few counts of this clonotype. The chain joins TRBV29-1 to TRBJ1-1, with D possibly TRBD1 on 6 matching bases. CDR3 length equals 12 residues. Deletions cut 7 bases from V and 7 bases from J, with 16 bases between. Germline CDR1 and CDR2: SQVTM and ANQGSEA. CDR3 protein: CSAHRALGEAFF. The CDR3 DNA follows: TGCAGCGCTCACAGGGCCCTCGGTGAAGCTTTCTTT.

Note on this clonotype: Given a much more abundant clone one base away, this may be a read error. The J gene is TRBJ2-1, the V gene TRBV3-1, with D possibly matching TRBD1 (5 bases). The J call could be wrong; TRBJ2-7 is a better fit for the DNA end. The CDR3 runs to 16 residues. Germline CDR1 reads LGHDT; CDR2 reads YNNKEL (reference sequence). Here the CDR3 DNA reads TGTGCCAGCAGCCCCCCCCTCCCTAAGGGGCCAAATGAGCAGTACTTC. Encoded protein: CASSPPLPKGPNEQYF.

This clonotype has more than one count but fewer than ten. This chain connects TRBV27 to TRBJ2-2, with TRBD1 matching 9 bases. The germline CDR1 and CDR2 sequences are MNHEY and SMNVEV (reference sequence). The CDR3 is made up of 15 amino acids. The V segment lost 8 bases and the J segment 1 base; nucleotides outside the gene matches: 5. CDR3 amino acids: CASGDRALNTGELFF. CDR3 DNA: TGTGCCAGCGGGGACAGGGCCCTGAACACCGGGGAGCTGTTTTTT.